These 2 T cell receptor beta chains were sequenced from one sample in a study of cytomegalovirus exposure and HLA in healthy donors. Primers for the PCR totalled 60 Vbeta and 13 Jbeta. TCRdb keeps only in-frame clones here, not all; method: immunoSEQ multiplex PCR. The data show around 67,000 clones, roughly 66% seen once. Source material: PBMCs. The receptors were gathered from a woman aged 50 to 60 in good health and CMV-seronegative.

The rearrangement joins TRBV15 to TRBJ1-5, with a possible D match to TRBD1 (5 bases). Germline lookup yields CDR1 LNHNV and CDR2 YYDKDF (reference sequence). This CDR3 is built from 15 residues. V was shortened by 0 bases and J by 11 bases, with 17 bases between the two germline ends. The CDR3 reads CATSREVGREWTQHF. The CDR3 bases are TGTGCCACCAGCAGAGAAGTGGGCAGGGAATGGACCCAGCATTTT.

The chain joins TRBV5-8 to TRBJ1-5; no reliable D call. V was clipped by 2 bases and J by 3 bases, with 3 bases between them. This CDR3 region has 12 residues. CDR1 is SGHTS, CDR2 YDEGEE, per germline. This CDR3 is CASSFLNQPQHF. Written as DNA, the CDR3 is TGTGCCAGCAGCTTCCTCAATCAGCCCCAGCATTTT.